This TCR beta chain was captured in a study of a mutant IDH1 vaccine in newly diagnosed glioma. About the research overall: Radiotherapy alone preceded vaccination by 4-6 weeks; alternatively, vaccination started with temozolomide cycles. Treated patients showed a male proportion of around 62%, a female proportion of around 40%, and a mean age of 40.4 years.

As to time point: week 23, last vaccination. Each vaccine dose was 300 ug of mutant IDH1 20-mer peptide, with topical imiquimod. New WHO grade 3 or 4 IDH1-mutant, ATRX-lost astrocytomas were present in all donors. Whole-study findings and limits: Pseudoprogression looked unconnected to shifts in top peripheral T cell clonotypes.

Germline V lookup: CDR1 GTSNPN, CDR2 SVGIG (reference sequence). The CDR3 runs to 13 residues. With 4 bases clipped from V and 10 bases from J, the junction kept 12 bases outside the gene matches. In the case of this clone: What it binds is unknown.

The protocol was immunoSEQ multiplex PCR, while the TCRdb copy is restricted to in-frame clones and leaves out a portion. The sample consists of tens of thousands of clones, roughly four fifths of them appearing once. The chain links TRBV30 to TRBJ1-1, with 7 bases that match TRBD1. This receptor was taken from a man aged 30-40 years with glioma. This specimen was PBMCs, taken from a glioma patient whose treatment included an IDH1 peptide vaccine. CDR3 nucleotide sequence: TGTGCCTGGACTCCTGGGACAGCTCTACGAGCTTTCTTT. Its translation: CAWTPGTALRAFF.